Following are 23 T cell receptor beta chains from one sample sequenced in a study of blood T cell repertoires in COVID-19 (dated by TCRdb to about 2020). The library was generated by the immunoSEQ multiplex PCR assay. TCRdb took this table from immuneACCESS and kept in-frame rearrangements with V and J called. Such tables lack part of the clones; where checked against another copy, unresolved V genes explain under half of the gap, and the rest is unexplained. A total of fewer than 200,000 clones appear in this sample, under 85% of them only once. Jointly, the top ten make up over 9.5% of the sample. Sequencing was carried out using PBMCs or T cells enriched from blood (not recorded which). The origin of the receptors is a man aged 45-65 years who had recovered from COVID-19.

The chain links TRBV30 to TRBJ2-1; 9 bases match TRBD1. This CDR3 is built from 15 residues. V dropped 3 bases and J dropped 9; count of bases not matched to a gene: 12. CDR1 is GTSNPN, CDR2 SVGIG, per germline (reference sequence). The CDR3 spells CAWSYPGTGRAEQFF. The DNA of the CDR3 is TGTGCCTGGAGCTACCCCGGGACAGGGCGGGCTGAGCAGTTCTTC.

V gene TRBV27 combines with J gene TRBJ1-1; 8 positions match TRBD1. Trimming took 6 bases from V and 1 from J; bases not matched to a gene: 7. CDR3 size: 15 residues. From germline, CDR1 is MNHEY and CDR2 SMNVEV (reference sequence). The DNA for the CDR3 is TGTGCCAGCAGGAATCAGGGGGCGGGGAACACTGAAGCTTTCTTT. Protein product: CASRNQGAGNTEAFF.

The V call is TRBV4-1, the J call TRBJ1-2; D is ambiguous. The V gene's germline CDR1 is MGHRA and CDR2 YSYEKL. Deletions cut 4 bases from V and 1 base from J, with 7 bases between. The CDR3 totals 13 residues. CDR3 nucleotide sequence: TGCGCCAGCAGCCCCCGGGATAACTATGGCTACACCTTC. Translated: CASSPRDNYGYTF.

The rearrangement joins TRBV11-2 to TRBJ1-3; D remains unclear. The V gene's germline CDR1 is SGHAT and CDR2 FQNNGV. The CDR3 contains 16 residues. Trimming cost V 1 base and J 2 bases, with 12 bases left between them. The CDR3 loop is CASSLVRGMAGNTIYF. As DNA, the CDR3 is TGTGCCAGCAGCTTAGTCCGGGGAATGGCTGGAAACACCATATATTTT.

DNA for the CDR3: TGTGCCAGCATCCAATCCGTCATAGGGGACAGGGCCTCCTACGAGCAGTACTTC. Its protein is CASIQSVIGDRASYEQYF. This chain connects TRBV7-9 to TRBJ2-7; 9 positions agree with TRBD1. The ends lost 7 bases at V and 0 bases at J; junction bases unmatched: 16. CDR1 SEHNR and CDR2 FQNEAQ come from the germline V gene (reference sequence). The CDR3 runs 18 residues.

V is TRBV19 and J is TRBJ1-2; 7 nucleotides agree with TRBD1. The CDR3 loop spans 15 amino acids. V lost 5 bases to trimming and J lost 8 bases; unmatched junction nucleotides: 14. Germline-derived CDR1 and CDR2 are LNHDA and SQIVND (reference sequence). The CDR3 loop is CASSPSTGQGGGYTF. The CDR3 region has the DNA TGTGCCAGTAGTCCCTCAACGGGGCAGGGGGGCGGCTACACCTTC. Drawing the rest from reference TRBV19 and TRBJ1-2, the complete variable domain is DGGITQSPKYLFRKEGQNVTLSCEQNLNHDAMYWYRQDPGQGLRLIYYSQIVNDFQKGDIAEGYSVSREKKESFPLTVTSAQKNPTAFYLCASSPSTGQGGGYTFGSGTRLTVV.

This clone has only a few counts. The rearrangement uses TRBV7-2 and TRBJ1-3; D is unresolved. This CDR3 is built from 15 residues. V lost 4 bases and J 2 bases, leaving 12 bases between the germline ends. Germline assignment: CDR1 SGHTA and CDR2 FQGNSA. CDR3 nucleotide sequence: TGTGCCAGCAGCTACACCCGGGGTGCTGGAAACACCATATATTTT. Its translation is CASSYTRGAGNTIYF.

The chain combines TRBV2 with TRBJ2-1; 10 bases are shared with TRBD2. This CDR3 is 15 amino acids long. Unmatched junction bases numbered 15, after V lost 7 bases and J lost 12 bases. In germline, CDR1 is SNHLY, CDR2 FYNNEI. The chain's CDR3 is CASTLAAGGGLGQFF. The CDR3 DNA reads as TGTGCCAGCACCCTGGCAGCGGGGGGGGGCCTTGGGCAGTTCTTC.

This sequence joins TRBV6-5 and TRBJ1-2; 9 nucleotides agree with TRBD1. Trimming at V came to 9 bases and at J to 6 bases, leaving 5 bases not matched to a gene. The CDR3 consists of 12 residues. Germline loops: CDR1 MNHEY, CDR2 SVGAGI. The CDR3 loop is CASGDRAHGYTF. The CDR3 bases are TGTGCCAGTGGGGACAGGGCACATGGCTACACCTTC.

CDR3 region: CASSEQTGNSPLHF. The CDR3 DNA follows: TGTGCCAGCAGTGAACAGACAGGGAATTCACCCCTCCACTTT. The rearrangement joins TRBV25-1 to TRBJ1-6, with 7 bases matching TRBD1. The CDR3 has 14 amino acids. Looked up from germline, CDR1 is MGHDK and CDR2 is SYGVNS. Trimming removed 2 bases from V and 7 bases from J; junction bases left unmatched: 2.

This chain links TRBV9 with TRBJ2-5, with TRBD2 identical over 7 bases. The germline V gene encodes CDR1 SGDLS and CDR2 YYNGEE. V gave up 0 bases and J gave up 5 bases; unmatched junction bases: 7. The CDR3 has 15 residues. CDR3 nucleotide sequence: TGTGCCAGCAGCGTAGAACGGGGGGTCGGCGAGACCCAGTACTTC. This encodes CASSVERGVGETQYF.

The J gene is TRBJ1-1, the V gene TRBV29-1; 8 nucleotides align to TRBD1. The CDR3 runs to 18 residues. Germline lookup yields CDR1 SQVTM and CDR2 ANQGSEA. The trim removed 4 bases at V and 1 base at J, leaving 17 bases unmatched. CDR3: CSVGRNNTWTGTNTEAFF. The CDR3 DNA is TGCAGCGTTGGCCGTAATAACACCTGGACAGGGACGAACACTGAAGCTTTCTTT.

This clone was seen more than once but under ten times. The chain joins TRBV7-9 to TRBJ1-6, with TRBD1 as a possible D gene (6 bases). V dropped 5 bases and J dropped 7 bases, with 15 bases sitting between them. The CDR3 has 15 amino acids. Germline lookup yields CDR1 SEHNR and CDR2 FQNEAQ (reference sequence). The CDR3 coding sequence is TGTGCCAGCAGCCTCCAAGGGCAGGGGAATTCACCCCTCCACTTT. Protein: CASSLQGQGNSPLHF.

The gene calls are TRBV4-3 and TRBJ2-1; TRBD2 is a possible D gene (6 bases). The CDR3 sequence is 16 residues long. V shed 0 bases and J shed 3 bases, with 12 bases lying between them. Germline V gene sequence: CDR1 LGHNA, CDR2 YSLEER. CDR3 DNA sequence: TGCGCCAGCAGCCAAGATCTGGGACTTAACTACAATGAGCAGTTCTTC. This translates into CASSQDLGLNYNEQFF.

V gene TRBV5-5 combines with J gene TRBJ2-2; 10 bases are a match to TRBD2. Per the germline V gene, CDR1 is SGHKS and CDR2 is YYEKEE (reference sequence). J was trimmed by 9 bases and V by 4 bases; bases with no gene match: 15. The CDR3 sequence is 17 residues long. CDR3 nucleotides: TGTGCCAGCAGCCCGAGGGCACTAGCGGGGAGTAGCTGGGAGCTGTTTTTT. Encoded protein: CASSPRALAGSSWELFF.

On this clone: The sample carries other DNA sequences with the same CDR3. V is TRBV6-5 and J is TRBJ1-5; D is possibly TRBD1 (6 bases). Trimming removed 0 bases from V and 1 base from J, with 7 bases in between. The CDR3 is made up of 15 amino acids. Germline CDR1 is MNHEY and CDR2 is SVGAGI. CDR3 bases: TGTGCCAGCAGTTACTCCAGGGGAAGCAATCAGCCCCAGCATTTT. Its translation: CASSYSRGSNQPQHF.

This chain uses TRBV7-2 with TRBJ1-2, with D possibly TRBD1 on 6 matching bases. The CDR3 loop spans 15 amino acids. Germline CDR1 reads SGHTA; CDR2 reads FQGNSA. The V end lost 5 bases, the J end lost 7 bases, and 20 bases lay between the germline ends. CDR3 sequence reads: CASSLGTNPRRGYTF. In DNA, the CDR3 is TGTGCCAGCAGCCTAGGGACAAACCCTAGACGTGGCTACACCTTC.

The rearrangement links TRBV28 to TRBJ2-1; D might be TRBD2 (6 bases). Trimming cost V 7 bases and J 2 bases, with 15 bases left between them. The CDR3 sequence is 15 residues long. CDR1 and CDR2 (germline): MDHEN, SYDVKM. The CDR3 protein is CASTGEVGPYNEQFF. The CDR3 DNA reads TGTGCCAGCACGGGGGAGGTAGGTCCCTACAATGAGCAGTTCTTC.

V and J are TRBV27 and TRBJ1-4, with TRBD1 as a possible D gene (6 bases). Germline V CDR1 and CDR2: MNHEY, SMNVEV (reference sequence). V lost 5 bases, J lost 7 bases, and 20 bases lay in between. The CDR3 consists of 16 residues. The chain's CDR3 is CASSLRGGLGAEKLFF. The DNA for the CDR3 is TGTGCCAGCAGTCTCCGAGGGGGTTTGGGGGCTGAAAAACTGTTTTTT.

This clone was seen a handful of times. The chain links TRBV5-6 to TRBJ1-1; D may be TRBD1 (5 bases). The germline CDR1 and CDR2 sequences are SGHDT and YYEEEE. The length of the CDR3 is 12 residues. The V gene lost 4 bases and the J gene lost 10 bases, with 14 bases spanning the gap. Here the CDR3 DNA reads TGTGCCAGCAGCCCCTTCGGGGGGGGAGCTTTCTTT. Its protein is CASSPFGGGAFF.

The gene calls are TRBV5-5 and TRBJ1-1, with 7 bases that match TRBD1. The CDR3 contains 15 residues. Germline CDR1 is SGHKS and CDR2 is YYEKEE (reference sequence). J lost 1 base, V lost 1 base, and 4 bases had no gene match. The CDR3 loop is CASSLIRQGNTEAFF. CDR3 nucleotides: TGTGCCAGCAGCTTGATCCGACAGGGGAACACTGAAGCTTTCTTT.

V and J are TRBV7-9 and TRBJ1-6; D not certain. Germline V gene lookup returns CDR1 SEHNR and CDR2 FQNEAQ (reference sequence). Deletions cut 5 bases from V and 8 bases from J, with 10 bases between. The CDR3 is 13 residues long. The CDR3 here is CASSVRVDSPLHF. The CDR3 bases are TGTGCCAGCAGCGTACGGGTTGATTCACCCCTCCACTTT.

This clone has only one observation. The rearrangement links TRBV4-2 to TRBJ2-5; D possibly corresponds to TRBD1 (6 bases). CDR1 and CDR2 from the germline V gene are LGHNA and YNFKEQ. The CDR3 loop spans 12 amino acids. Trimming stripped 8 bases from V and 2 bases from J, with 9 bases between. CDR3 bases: TGTGCCAGCCGTGGACAGCAAGAGACCCAGTACTTC. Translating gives CASRGQQETQYF.